This TCR beta chain was recorded in a study of cytomegalovirus exposure and HLA in healthy donors. Notes on the study in general: Associated with cytomegalovirus, according to the listing, were about 160 TCR beta chains. Most TCRs appeared rarely, but some public TCRs recurred in many donors.

Some clones are missing from TCRdb's copy, which holds only in-frame ones; the method was immunoSEQ multiplex PCR. The sample carries 99,000 or so clones, about 88% recorded once. CDR1 MNHEY and CDR2 SVGAGI come from the germline V gene. Trimming shortened V by 0 bases and J by 4 bases, and 9 bases separated the two germline ends. There are 15 residues in the CDR3. Concerning this clone itself: Its antigen is unidentified.

V is TRBV6-5 and J is TRBJ2-2, with D hard to call. This TCR was recovered from a young woman in good health and CMV-seropositive. The sample consisted of PBMCs. The CDR3 bases are TGTGCCAGCAGTTACTCGAGCCGGTTCACCGGGGAGCTGTTTTTT. Its protein is CASSYSSRFTGELFF.